The 30 T cell receptor beta chains in this list originate from one sample, sequenced in a study of T cells in localized non-small cell lung cancer. The data were produced by immunoSEQ multiplex PCR, yet TCRdb's version contains in-frame clones alone and is incomplete. The sample yields approximately 28,000 clones, 88% seen once. This specimen consisted of peripheral blood, obtained before any cancer treatment. Receptors were obtained from an older female donor with stage II squamous cell lung carcinoma.

The chain joins TRBV9 to TRBJ1-1; no definite D call. V shed 0 bases and J shed 3 bases, with 9 bases lying between them. This CDR3 region has 14 residues. The germline CDR1 and CDR2 sequences are SGDLS and YYNGEE. The CDR3 sequence: CASSVEEAHTEAFF. DNA for the CDR3: TGTGCCAGCAGCGTAGAGGAGGCGCACACTGAAGCTTTCTTT.

This clone occurred a few times. The chain joins TRBV2 to TRBJ1-1; D call uncertain. This CDR3 spans 11 amino acids. Trimming cost V 10 bases and J 2 bases, with 8 bases left between them. Per the germline V gene, CDR1 is SNHLY and CDR2 is FYNNEI. The CDR3 sequence: CATGYNTEAFF. The CDR3 DNA reads TGTGCCACGGGTTACAACACTGAAGCTTTCTTT.

As regards this clone: Mismatch with germline at one junction end may stem from a read error. V is TRBV2 and J is TRBJ1-5; 8 bases align to TRBD1. The CDR3 runs to 13 residues. Per germline, CDR1 SNHLY and CDR2 FYNNEI. The CDR3 coding sequence is TGTGCCAGTAGTGGACAGGGAGACCAGCCCCAGCATTTT. Encoded protein: CASSGQGDQPQHF.

This clone was detected once. The gene calls are TRBV5-1 and TRBJ2-2; 9 nucleotides match TRBD2. The V and J ends lost 2 bases and 4 bases, in that order; junction bases with no gene match: 3. Germline assignment: CDR1 SGHRS and CDR2 YFSETQ. This CDR3 spans 15 amino acids. The CDR3 nucleotides read TGCGCCAGCAGCTTTAGCGGGGGCGGCACCGGGGAGCTGTTTTTT. It yields the protein CASSFSGGGTGELFF.

The CDR3 nucleotides are TGTGCCAGCAGTGAATCCGGGGCCAACGTCCTGACTTTC. Its translation: CASSESGANVLTF. This rearrangement joins TRBV6-4 to TRBJ2-6; D not resolved. The germline gives CDR1 MRHNA, CDR2 SNTAGT. The V and J ends lost 3 bases and 4 bases respectively, with 4 bases between them. This CDR3 has 13 amino acids.

The chain recombines TRBV15 with TRBJ2-1; D might be TRBD2 (6 bases). Germline loops: CDR1 LNHNV, CDR2 YYDKDF (reference sequence). Trimming took 4 bases from V and 6 from J, leaving 19 bases between them. This CDR3 contains 16 residues. The CDR3 here is CATSTRRGRGGNEQFF. CDR3 sequence (DNA): TGTGCCACCAGCACGAGACGTGGGCGGGGCGGCAATGAGCAGTTCTTC.

The chain employs TRBV2 and TRBJ2-3; D may correspond to TRBD1 or TRBD2 (5 bases each). The CDR3 length is 16 residues. V was cut by 6 bases and J by 2 bases, with 18 bases left in between. Germline V gene lookup returns CDR1 SNHLY and CDR2 FYNNEI. As DNA, the CDR3 is TGTGCCAGCAGCCCGGGGCCCCCCGGGGTCACAGATACGCAGTATTTT. Its translation: CASSPGPPGVTDTQYF. The full variable domain, completed using reference TRBV2 and TRBJ2-3, is EPEVTQTPSHQVTQMGQEVILRCVPISNHLYFYWYRQILGQKVEFLVSFYNNEISEKSEIFDDQFSVERPDGSNFTLKIRSTKLEDSAMYFCASSPGPPGVTDTQYFGPGTRLTVL.

The V and J genes are TRBV5-6 and TRBJ1-6; D call uncertain. Germline CDR1 is SGHDT and CDR2 is YYEEEE. The CDR3 contains 14 residues. Trimming shortened V by 2 bases and J by 7 bases, and 10 bases separated the two germline ends. Here the CDR3 reads CASSFWTANSPLHF. The CDR3, as DNA: TGTGCCAGCAGCTTTTGGACGGCAAATTCACCCCTCCACTTT.

The J gene is TRBJ1-2, the V gene TRBV7-9; D unclear. Germline lookup yields CDR1 SEHNR and CDR2 FQNEAQ (reference sequence). V lost 0 bases to trimming and J lost 6 bases, with 14 bases between them. This CDR3 has 15 residues. CDR3 bases: TGTGCCAGCAGCTTAGCGACCCAGTCGATACATGGCTACACCTTC. It specifies CASSLATQSIHGYTF.

The J gene is TRBJ1-5, the V gene TRBV19; tentatively, D is TRBD1 (6 bases). The CDR3 sequence is 13 residues long. V was shortened by 7 bases and J by 1 base, with 8 bases between the two germline ends. Germline assignment: CDR1 LNHDA and CDR2 SQIVND (reference sequence). CDR3 in DNA: TGTGCCAGTAACAGGGACAGCAATCAGCCCCAGCATTTT. This translates into CASNRDSNQPQHF.

The V and J genes are TRBV19 and TRBJ1-4; D ambiguous. Trimming took off 6 bases at V and 2 bases at J, with 4 bases between the two ends. The CDR3 is 12 amino acids. CDR1 and CDR2 from the germline V gene are LNHDA and SQIVND (reference sequence). The CDR3 protein is CASSWTNEKLFF. The DNA of the CDR3 is TGTGCCAGTAGCTGGACTAATGAAAAACTGTTTTTT.

V usage is TRBV30 and J usage is TRBJ1-2; D gene unclear. The CDR3 totals 14 residues. The V gene lost 0 bases and the J gene lost 7 bases, with 15 bases spanning the gap. Per germline, CDR1 GTSNPN and CDR2 SVGIG (reference sequence). CDR3 nucleotide sequence: TGTGCCTGGAGTGTACTCAGGACGACTGGTGGCTACACCTTC. Amino acid sequence: CAWSVLRTTGGYTF.

The rearrangement links TRBV7-2 to TRBJ1-1; D gene unclear. Germline V gene lookup returns CDR1 SGHTA and CDR2 FQGNSA. V was clipped by 4 bases and J by 1 base, with 10 bases between them. The CDR3 has 14 residues. The CDR3 nucleotides are TGTGCCAGCAGCTCTCGACCGCCGAACACTGAAGCTTTCTTT. Translation: CASSSRPPNTEAFF.

The V call is TRBV27, the J call TRBJ2-1, with D perhaps TRBD2 (5 bases). In germline, CDR1 is MNHEY, CDR2 SMNVEV (reference sequence). V was shortened by 5 bases and J by 9 bases, with 14 bases between the two germline ends. This CDR3 is built from 13 residues. CDR3 DNA: TGTGCCAGCAGTACCTCACTAGTATTTGAGCAGTTCTTC. Protein sequence: CASSTSLVFEQFF.

V is TRBV28 and J is TRBJ1-5; D remains unclear. This CDR3 region has 14 residues. The V end was cut by 8 bases, the J end by 5 bases, with 16 bases between. Germline CDR1 and CDR2: MDHEN and SYDVKM. CDR3: CASWTPLIDQPQHF. The CDR3 region has the DNA TGTGCCAGCTGGACTCCGTTGATAGATCAGCCCCAGCATTTT.

The V call is TRBV18, the J call TRBJ2-7; 7 nucleotides line up with TRBD1. V was pared by 8 bases and J by 6 bases, with 10 bases of the junction left unmatched. The V gene's germline CDR1 is KGHSH and CDR2 LQKENI. This CDR3 has 13 amino acids. The CDR3 is CASRQGPSGEQYF. DNA for the CDR3: TGTGCCAGCCGACAGGGTCCGTCGGGCGAGCAGTACTTC.

The V call is TRBV7-6, the J call TRBJ1-6; 9 bases agree with TRBD1. The CDR3 is 15 residues long. Germline-derived CDR1 and CDR2 are SGHVS and FNYEAQ. Germline trimming cut 5 bases from V and 8 bases from J; bases unmatched to any gene: 7. DNA for the CDR3: TGTGCCAGCAGCCAATCTGGGACAGGGTATTCACCCCTCCACTTT. It specifies CASSQSGTGYSPLHF. The full variable domain, completed using reference TRBV7-6 and TRBJ1-6, is GAGVSQSPRYKVTKRGQDVALRCDPISGHVSLYWYRQALGQGPEFLTYFNYEAQQDKSGLPNDRFSAERPEGSISTLTIQRTEQRDSAMYRCASSQSGTGYSPLHFGNGTRLTVT.

This sequence joins TRBV19 and TRBJ1-2; D gene uncertain. CDR1 is LNHDA, CDR2 SQIVND, per germline (reference sequence). The CDR3 is 16 amino acids. With 5 bases removed from V and 2 bases from J, the gap between germline ends came to 18 bases. CDR3 bases: TGTGCCAGTAGTGGCGCCACCCGAAAGGAAAACTATGGCTACACCTTC. Protein sequence: CASSGATRKENYGYTF.

This sequence joins TRBV7-2 and TRBJ1-2, with D perhaps matching TRBD1 (5 bases). V was trimmed by 5 bases and J by 8 bases, leaving 18 bases between them. CDR1 is SGHTA and CDR2 is FQGNSA in the germline V gene. This CDR3 region has 14 residues. CDR3 region: CASSLPVGVWGYTF. The DNA for the CDR3 is TGTGCCAGCAGCCTTCCCGTGGGGGTTTGGGGCTACACCTTC.

The CDR3 sequence: CASSRRLAGDYNEQFF. CDR3 nucleotides: TGTGCCAGCAGCAGGAGACTAGCGGGGGACTACAATGAGCAGTTCTTC. The V and J genes are TRBV5-6 and TRBJ2-1, with 12 bases identical to TRBD2. Germline CDR1 is SGHDT and CDR2 is YYEEEE. The J segment lost 3 bases and the V segment lost 4 bases, leaving 5 bases of the junction unmatched. The CDR3 consists of 16 residues.

The chain couples TRBV12-5 to TRBJ2-1; D is unclear. The V gene lost 2 bases and the J gene lost 9 bases, with 11 bases spanning the gap. Germline lookup yields CDR1 LGHNT and CDR2 FRNRAP. This CDR3 spans 13 amino acids. The DNA for the CDR3 is TGTGCTAGTGGTTTGAGTCACGGTGGTGAGCAGTTCTTC. It yields the protein CASGLSHGGEQFF.

The chain combines TRBV5-4 with TRBJ2-5; 7 bases align to TRBD1. The trim removed 1 base at V and 3 bases at J, leaving 6 bases unmatched. The CDR3 runs to 15 residues. CDR1 SGHNT and CDR2 YYREEE come from the germline V gene (reference sequence). CDR3 sequence: CASSLLSQGEETQYF. In DNA form, the CDR3 reads TGTGCCAGCAGCTTGTTGTCGCAGGGGGAAGAGACCCAGTACTTC.

V usage is TRBV21-1 and J usage is TRBJ1-5. TRBV21-1 is shown as a pseudogene. CDR3 length equals 15 residues. The CDR3 DNA follows: TGTGCCAGCACCCCTAGGCAGGCTAGCAATCAGCCCCAGCATTTT. Protein sequence: CASTPRQASNQPQHF.

V is TRBV5-5 and J is TRBJ1-2, with D hard to call. The CDR3 totals 13 residues. V shed 4 bases and J shed 4 bases, with 11 bases lying between them. From germline, CDR1 is SGHKS and CDR2 YYEKEE (reference sequence). CDR3 nucleotides: TGTGCCAGCAGCGTCGGGTTCTCCTATGGCTACACCTTC. This encodes CASSVGFSYGYTF.

In DNA form, the CDR3 reads TGTGCCAGTAGTATACTAGCGGGAGAGATAGATACGCAGTATTTT. This translates into CASSILAGEIDTQYF. The chain employs TRBV19 and TRBJ2-3; the match to TRBD2 covers 10 bases. Germline CDR1 is LNHDA and CDR2 is SQIVND (reference sequence). V shed 2 bases, J shed 5 bases, and the junction held 4 bases outside the gene matches. CDR3 length equals 15 residues.

The DNA for the CDR3 is TGCAGCGTTGATATCGGGGGGGTTGGAGAGACCCAGTACTTC. It translates to CSVDIGGVGETQYF. This rearrangement joins TRBV29-1 to TRBJ2-5, with TRBD2 matching over 8 bases. The length of the CDR3 is 14 residues. The trim removed 3 bases at V and 4 bases at J, leaving 7 bases unmatched. Germline loops: CDR1 SQVTM, CDR2 ANQGSEA.

The V gene is TRBV7-2, the J gene TRBJ2-3; tentative D call: TRBD1 (6 bases). Deletions cut 5 bases from V and 0 bases from J, with 12 bases between. The CDR3 loop spans 15 amino acids. Germline V CDR1 and CDR2: SGHTA, FQGNSA. The CDR3 DNA follows: TGTGCCAGCAGCCAACAGGGTATTAGCACAGATACGCAGTATTTT. Encoded protein: CASSQQGISTDTQYF.

The chain links TRBV28 to TRBJ2-7; 11 bases align to TRBD2. The CDR3 totals 14 residues. With 8 bases clipped from V and 3 bases from J, the junction kept 6 bases outside the gene matches. Germline-derived CDR1 and CDR2 are MDHEN and SYDVKM. CDR3 in DNA: TGTGCCAGCTGGGGCCTAGCGGGAGGCTACGAGCAGTACTTC. It encodes CASWGLAGGYEQYF.

This clone was counted a single time. V is TRBV27 and J is TRBJ2-7, with TRBD1 matching 9 bases. Germline CDR1 and CDR2: MNHEY and SMNVEV (reference sequence). Germline trimming cut 11 bases from V and 7 bases from J; bases unmatched to any gene: 12. This CDR3 has 13 residues. The CDR3: CAGPYRGQEEQYF. The CDR3 DNA sequence: TGTGCCGGCCCCTACAGGGGGCAAGAAGAGCAGTACTTC.

The rearrangement joins TRBV2 to TRBJ1-1, with a possible D match to TRBD1 (5 bases). This CDR3 has 16 residues. V lost 5 bases, J lost 0 bases, and 16 bases lay in between. Germline assignment: CDR1 SNHLY and CDR2 FYNNEI. CDR3 loop: CASSRARETMNTEAFF. The CDR3 DNA reads as TGTGCCAGCAGTAGGGCCAGGGAGACGATGAACACTGAAGCTTTCTTT.